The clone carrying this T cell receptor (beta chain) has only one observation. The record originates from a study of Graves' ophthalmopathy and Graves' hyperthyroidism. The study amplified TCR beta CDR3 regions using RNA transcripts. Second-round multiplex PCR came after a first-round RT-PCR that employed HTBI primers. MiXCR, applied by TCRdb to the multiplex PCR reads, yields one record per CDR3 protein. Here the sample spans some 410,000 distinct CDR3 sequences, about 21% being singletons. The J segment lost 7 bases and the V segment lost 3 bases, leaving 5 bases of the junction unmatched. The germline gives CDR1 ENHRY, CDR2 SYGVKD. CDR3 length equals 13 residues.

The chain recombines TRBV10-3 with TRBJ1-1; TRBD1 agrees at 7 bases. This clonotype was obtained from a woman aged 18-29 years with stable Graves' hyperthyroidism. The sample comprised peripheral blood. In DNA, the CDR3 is TGTGCCATCAGTGATGGGACAGCGAATGAAGCTTTCTTT. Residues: CAISDGTANEAFF.